These 18 T cell receptor beta chains were sequenced from one sample in a study of OX40 agonist ivuxolimab in advanced cancers. Generated by immunoSEQ multiplex PCR, the TCRdb table keeps only in-frame clones and is missing some. The sample includes fewer than 40,000 clones, about 90% of them seen just once. Source: CD4+ or CD8+ T cells sorted from blood, taken in a trial of the OX40 agonist ivuxolimab. The receptors were gathered from an adult with an advanced solid tumor such as melanoma, head and neck, liver or kidney cancer.

The gene calls are TRBV5-6 and TRBJ1-4; D is possibly TRBD1 (5 bases). With 4 bases removed from V and 4 bases from J, the gap between germline ends came to 17 bases. The germline CDR1 and CDR2 sequences are SGHDT and YYEEEE. The CDR3 loop spans 16 amino acids. In nucleotides, the CDR3 is TGTGCCAGCAGCATTCGACCAGGGTCTGTTAATGAAAAACTGTTTTTT. Translating it yields CASSIRPGSVNEKLFF. The variable domain in full, with the rest retrieved from reference TRBV5-6 and TRBJ1-4, is DAGVTQSPTHLIKTRGQQVTLRCSPKSGHDTVSWYQQALGQGPQFIFQYYEEEERQRGNFPDRFSGHQFPNYSSELNVNALLLGDSALYLCASSIRPGSVNEKLFFGSGTQLSVL.

The V call is TRBV6-4, the J call TRBJ2-3, with 9 positions matching TRBD2. This CDR3 spans 14 amino acids. Germline trimming cut 2 bases from V and 4 bases from J; bases unmatched to any gene: 1. Looked up from germline, CDR1 is MRHNA and CDR2 is SNTAGT. CDR3 in amino acids: CASSDASGADTQYF. Written as DNA, the CDR3 is TGTGCCAGCAGTGACGCTAGCGGGGCAGATACGCAGTATTTT.

The chain uses TRBV19 and TRBJ1-1; D gene ambiguous. The V gene lost 9 bases and the J gene lost 0 bases, with 17 bases spanning the gap. The CDR3 is made up of 15 amino acids. Germline assignment: CDR1 LNHDA and CDR2 SQIVND (reference sequence). This CDR3 reads CASTYSDGMNTEAFF. The CDR3 DNA reads as TGTGCCAGCACTTACAGCGACGGAATGAACACTGAAGCTTTCTTT.

This sequence joins TRBV6-1 and TRBJ1-2, with unresolved D. The germline gives CDR1 MNHNS, CDR2 SASEGT. This CDR3 contains 14 residues. V was clipped by 2 bases and J by 4 bases, with 11 bases between them. In DNA form, the CDR3 reads TGTGCCAGCAGTGAAAAGGCCTGGAGCTATGGCTACACCTTC. Protein product: CASSEKAWSYGYTF.

This clone occurred once. The rearrangement links TRBV4-1 to TRBJ2-7, with D uncertain. V gave up 1 base and J gave up 0 bases, with 7 bases separating them. CDR1 is MGHRA and CDR2 is YSYEKL in the germline V gene. The CDR3 totals 14 residues. CDR3 protein: CASSQGAGSYEQYF. The DNA for the CDR3 is TGCGCCAGCAGCCAAGGGGCAGGCTCCTACGAGCAGTACTTC.

This clone was counted once. The chain combines TRBV27 with TRBJ2-7, with D unclear. There are 13 residues in the CDR3. Germline assignment: CDR1 MNHEY and CDR2 SMNVEV (reference sequence). V lost 3 bases, J lost 0 bases, and 6 bases lay in between. CDR3 sequence reads: CASSFSISYEQYF. CDR3 DNA sequence: TGTGCCAGCAGTTTTTCGATCTCCTACGAGCAGTACTTC.

Here the CDR3 DNA reads TGTGCCAGCAGCTTAGCGAGCGGGGGCCGAGGCTACACCTTC. It specifies CASSLASGGRGYTF. This sequence joins TRBV7-9 and TRBJ1-2; a weak D match, TRBD1 (6 bases). The CDR3 spans 14 residues. V gave up 0 bases and J gave up 8 bases, with 13 bases separating them. Germline CDR1 and CDR2: SEHNR and FQNEAQ (reference sequence).

The J gene is TRBJ2-7, the V gene TRBV25-1; 8 bases are a match to TRBD1. Losses at the gene ends were 2 bases for V and 5 bases for J; bases not matched to a gene: 8. The CDR3 is 15 residues long. The germline gives CDR1 MGHDK, CDR2 SYGVNS. The CDR3 sequence is CASSEIGDRGNEQYF. For the CDR3, the DNA is TGTGCCAGCAGTGAAATTGGAGACAGGGGCAACGAGCAGTACTTC.

The chain has TRBV27 and TRBJ2-5; a weak D match, TRBD2 (6 bases). The V end was cut by 6 bases, the J end by 3 bases, with 11 bases between. Germline V gene lookup returns CDR1 MNHEY and CDR2 SMNVEV (reference sequence). The CDR3 is made up of 13 amino acids. CDR3 bases: TGTGCCAGCAGCCCCTGGAGGGAAGAGACCCAGTACTTC. It codes for CASSPWREETQYF.

The chain carries TRBV30 and TRBJ1-1; possible D gene TRBD1, 6 bases. Trimming stripped 0 bases from V and 5 bases from J, with 10 bases between. The CDR3 totals 13 residues. Germline V CDR1 and CDR2: GTSNPN, SVGIG (reference sequence). Written as DNA, the CDR3 is TGTGCCTGGAGTGTATTAAGGGGGACTGAAGCTTTCTTT. Its protein product is CAWSVLRGTEAFF. The entire variable domain, with the rest obtained from reference TRBV30 and TRBJ1-1, is as follows: SQTIHQWPATLVQPVGSPLSLECTVEGTSNPNLYWYRQAAGRGLQLLFYSVGIGQISSEVPQNLSASRPQDRQFILSSKKLLLSDSGFYLCAWSVLRGTEAFFGQGTRLTVV.

A word on this clone: Other DNA sequences of this sample code for an identical CDR3. J is TRBJ1-1 and V is TRBV19; D uncertain. Germline V gives CDR1 LNHDA, CDR2 SQIVND (reference sequence). This CDR3 comprises 13 residues. Between the trimmed V and J ends, which lost 3 bases and 1 base, there was a span of 6 bases. CDR3 DNA sequence: TGTGCCAGTAGTATTTCTGGGAACACTGAAGCTTTCTTT. Amino acid sequence: CASSISGNTEAFF. Using reference TRBV19 and TRBJ1-1 for the parts outside the CDR3, the full variable domain is DGGITQSPKYLFRKEGQNVTLSCEQNLNHDAMYWYRQDPGQGLRLIYYSQIVNDFQKGDIAEGYSVSREKKESFPLTVTSAQKNPTAFYLCASSISGNTEAFFGQGTRLTVV.

The V gene is TRBV27, the J gene TRBJ1-1; D gene unclear. V was shortened by 6 bases and J by 0 bases, with 20 bases between the two germline ends. The germline V gene encodes CDR1 MNHEY and CDR2 SMNVEV (reference sequence). This CDR3 region has 17 residues. CDR3 in amino acids: CASSLIWQVNMNTEAFF. As DNA, the CDR3 is TGTGCCAGCAGCCTCATATGGCAGGTCAACATGAACACTGAAGCTTTCTTT.

This clone was counted between two and nine times. The V and J genes are TRBV30 and TRBJ1-1, with D maybe TRBD1 (6 bases). The CDR3 has 14 residues. From germline, CDR1 is GTSNPN and CDR2 SVGIG (reference sequence). V gave up 2 bases and J gave up 3 bases, with 13 bases separating them. CDR3: CAWSSQGYDTEAFF. The CDR3 DNA reads TGTGCCTGGAGTTCCCAGGGGTATGACACTGAAGCTTTCTTT.

CDR3 in DNA: TGTGCCAGTAGTATAAGGGTCTCCTACGAGCAGTACTTC. This codes for CASSIRVSYEQYF. The V call is TRBV19, the J call TRBJ2-7; no reliable D call. The ends were cut back, 2 bases at V and 0 bases at J, with 5 bases in the middle. Germline V gives CDR1 LNHDA, CDR2 SQIVND (reference sequence). The CDR3 spans 13 residues.

This clone was found once. The rearrangement joins TRBV27 to TRBJ1-5; D is unclear. V was trimmed by 5 bases and J by 0 bases, leaving 5 bases between them. CDR3 length: 13 amino acids. The V gene's germline CDR1 is MNHEY and CDR2 SMNVEV (reference sequence). The CDR3 sequence is CASSDNSNQPQHF. CDR3 sequence (DNA): TGTGCCAGCAGTGACAATAGCAATCAGCCCCAGCATTTT.

Only one count was recorded for this clone. The chain uses TRBV12-1 and TRBJ1-2. TRBV12-1 is a pseudogene locus. The CDR3 runs to 12 residues. CDR3: CASSPPGAGYTF. Written as DNA, the CDR3 is TGTGCCAGCAGCCCCCCCGGGGCCGGCTACACCTTC.

By proportion, this clone is medium-sized (0.01 to 0.1%). This chain connects TRBV2 to TRBJ2-7; a weak D match, TRBD1 (6 bases). Per germline, CDR1 SNHLY and CDR2 FYNNEI. The CDR3 is 13 amino acids. Trimming pared 8 bases from V and 5 bases from J, leaving 16 bases between. In DNA form, the CDR3 reads TGTGCCAGCCAAGGGGGAAGTGTCAACGAGCAGTACTTC. It is translated as CASQGGSVNEQYF.

V gene TRBV2 combines with J gene TRBJ2-6, with 9 bases identical to TRBD1. Germline CDR1 and CDR2: SNHLY and FYNNEI. With V trimmed by 8 bases and J by 4 bases, 9 bases remained unmatched. CDR3 length: 16 residues. CDR3 sequence (DNA): TGTGCCAGCTCACTAGGGACAGGGAGAGGGGCCAACGTCCTGACTTTC. Its protein is CASSLGTGRGANVLTF.